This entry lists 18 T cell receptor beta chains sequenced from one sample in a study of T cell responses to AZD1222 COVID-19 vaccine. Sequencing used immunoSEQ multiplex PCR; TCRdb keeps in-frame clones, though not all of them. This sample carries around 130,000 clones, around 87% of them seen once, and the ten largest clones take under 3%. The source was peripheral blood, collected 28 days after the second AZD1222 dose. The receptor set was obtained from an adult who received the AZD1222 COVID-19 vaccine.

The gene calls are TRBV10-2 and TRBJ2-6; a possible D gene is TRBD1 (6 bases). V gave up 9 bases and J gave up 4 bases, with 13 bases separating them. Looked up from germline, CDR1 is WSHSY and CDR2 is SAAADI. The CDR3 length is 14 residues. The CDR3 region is CASGTGSGANVLTF. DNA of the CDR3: TGCGCCAGTGGAACAGGGTCAGGGGCCAACGTCCTGACTTTC.

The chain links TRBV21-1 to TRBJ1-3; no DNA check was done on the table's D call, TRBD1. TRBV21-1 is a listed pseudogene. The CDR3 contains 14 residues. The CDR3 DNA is TGTGCCAGCAGCAAACAGGGGGTGATAAACACCATATATTTT. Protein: CASSKQGVINTIYF.

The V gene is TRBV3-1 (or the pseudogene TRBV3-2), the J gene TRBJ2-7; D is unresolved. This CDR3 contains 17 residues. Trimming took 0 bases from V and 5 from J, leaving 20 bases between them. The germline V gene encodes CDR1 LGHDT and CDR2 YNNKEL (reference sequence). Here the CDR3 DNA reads TGTGCCAGCAGCCAAGATCTTTATGGGGATGTAAGGGACGAGCAGTACTTC. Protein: CASSQDLYGDVRDEQYF.

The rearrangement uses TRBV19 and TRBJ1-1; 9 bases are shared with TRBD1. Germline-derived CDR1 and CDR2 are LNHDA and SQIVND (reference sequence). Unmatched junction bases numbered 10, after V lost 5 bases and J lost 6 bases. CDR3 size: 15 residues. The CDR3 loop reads CASSEPGQGSAEAFF. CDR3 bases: TGTGCCAGTAGTGAACCGGGACAGGGAAGCGCTGAAGCTTTCTTT.

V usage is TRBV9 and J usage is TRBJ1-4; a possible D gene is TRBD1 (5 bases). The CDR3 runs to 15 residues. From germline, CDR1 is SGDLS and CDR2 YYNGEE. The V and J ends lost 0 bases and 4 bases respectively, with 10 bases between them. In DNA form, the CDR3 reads TGTGCCAGCAGCGTAGGCCGGGGGGATAATGAAAAACTGTTTTTT. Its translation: CASSVGRGDNEKLFF.

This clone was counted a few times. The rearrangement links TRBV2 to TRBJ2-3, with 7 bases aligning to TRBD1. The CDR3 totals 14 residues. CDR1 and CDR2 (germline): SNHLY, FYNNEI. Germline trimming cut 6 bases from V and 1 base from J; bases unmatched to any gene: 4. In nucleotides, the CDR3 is TGTGCCAGCAGCTGGCAGGGGGGCACAGATACGCAGTATTTT. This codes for CASSWQGGTDTQYF.

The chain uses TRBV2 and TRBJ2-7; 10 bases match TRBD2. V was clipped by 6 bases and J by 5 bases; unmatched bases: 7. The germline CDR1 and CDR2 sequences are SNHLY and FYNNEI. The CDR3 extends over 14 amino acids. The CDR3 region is CASRLAGELDEQYF. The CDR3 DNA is TGTGCCAGCAGGCTAGCGGGGGAACTAGACGAGCAGTACTTC.

For the CDR3, the DNA is TGTGCCAGCAGCCAAGAAATGGATTCCTACGAGCAGTACTTC. Protein: CASSQEMDSYEQYF. This sequence joins TRBV3-1 (or the pseudogene TRBV3-2) and TRBJ2-7; D gene unclear. This CDR3 is 14 amino acids long. The ends were cut back, 0 bases at V and 1 base at J, with 7 bases in the middle. Germline values: CDR1 LGHDT, CDR2 YNNKEL (reference sequence).

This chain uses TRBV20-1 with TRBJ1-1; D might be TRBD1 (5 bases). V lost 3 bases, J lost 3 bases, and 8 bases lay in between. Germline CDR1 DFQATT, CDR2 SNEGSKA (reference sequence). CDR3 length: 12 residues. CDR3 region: CSASRGYTEAFF. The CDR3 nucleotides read TGCAGTGCTAGTAGGGGCTACACTGAAGCTTTCTTT.

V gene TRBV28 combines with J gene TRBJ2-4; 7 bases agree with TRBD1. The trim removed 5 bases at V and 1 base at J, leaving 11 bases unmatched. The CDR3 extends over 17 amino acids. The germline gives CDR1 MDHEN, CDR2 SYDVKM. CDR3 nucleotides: TGTGCCAGCAGTCCCCGGCGAGGGGGCTTGGCCAAAAACATTCAGTACTTC. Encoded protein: CASSPRRGGLAKNIQYF.

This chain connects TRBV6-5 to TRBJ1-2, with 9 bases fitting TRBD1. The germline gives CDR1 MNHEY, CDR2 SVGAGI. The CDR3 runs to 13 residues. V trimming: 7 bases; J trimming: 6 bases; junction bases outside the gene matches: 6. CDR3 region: CASNRQGGDGYTF. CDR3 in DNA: TGTGCCAGCAATCGACAGGGGGGGGATGGCTACACCTTC.

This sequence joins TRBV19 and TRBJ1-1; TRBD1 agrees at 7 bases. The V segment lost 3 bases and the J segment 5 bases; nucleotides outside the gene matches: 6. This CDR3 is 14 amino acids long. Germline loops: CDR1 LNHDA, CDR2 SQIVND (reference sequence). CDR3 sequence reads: CASSITGAETEAFF. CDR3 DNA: TGTGCCAGTAGTATTACAGGGGCTGAAACTGAAGCTTTCTTT.

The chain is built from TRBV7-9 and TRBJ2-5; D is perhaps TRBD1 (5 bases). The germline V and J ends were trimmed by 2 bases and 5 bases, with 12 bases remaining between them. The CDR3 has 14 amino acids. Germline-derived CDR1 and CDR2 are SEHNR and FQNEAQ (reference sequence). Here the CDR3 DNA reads TGTGCCAGCAGCTTACACATGGGGCAGGAGACCCAGTACTTC. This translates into CASSLHMGQETQYF. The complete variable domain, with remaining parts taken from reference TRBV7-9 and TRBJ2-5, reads DTGVSQNPRHKITKRGQNVTFRCDPISEHNRLYWYRQTLGQGPEFLTYFQNEAQLEKSRLLSDRFSAERPKGSFSTLEIQRTEQGDSAMYLCASSLHMGQETQYFGPGTRLLVL.

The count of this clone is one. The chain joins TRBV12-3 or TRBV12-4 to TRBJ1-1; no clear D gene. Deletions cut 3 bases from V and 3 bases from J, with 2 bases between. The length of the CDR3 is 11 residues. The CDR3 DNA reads TGTGCCAGCAGTTTGGACACTGAAGCTTTCTTT. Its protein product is CASSLDTEAFF.

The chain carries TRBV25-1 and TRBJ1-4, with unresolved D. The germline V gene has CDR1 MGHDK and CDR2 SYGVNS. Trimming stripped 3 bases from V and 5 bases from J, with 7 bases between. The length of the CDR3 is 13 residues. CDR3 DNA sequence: TGTGCCAGCAGTGACCCAGGAAATGAAAAACTGTTTTTT. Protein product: CASSDPGNEKLFF.

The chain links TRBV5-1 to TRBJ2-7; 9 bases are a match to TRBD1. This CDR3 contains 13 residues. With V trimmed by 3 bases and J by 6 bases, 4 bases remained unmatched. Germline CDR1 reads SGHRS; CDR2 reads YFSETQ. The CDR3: CASSSRTGVEQYF. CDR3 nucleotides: TGCGCCAGCAGCTCGCGGACAGGGGTCGAGCAGTACTTC. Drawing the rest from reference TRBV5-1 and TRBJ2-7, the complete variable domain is KAGVTQTPRYLIKTRGQQVTLSCSPISGHRSVSWYQQTPGQGLQFLFEYFSETQRNKGNFPGRFSGRQFSNSRSEMNVSTLELGDSALYLCASSSRTGVEQYFGPGTRLTVT.

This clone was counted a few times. The CDR3 bases are TGTGCCAGCAGTAGGGACAAGTGGACGGGAGCTTTCTTT. Its translation: CASSRDKWTGAFF. This chain connects TRBV6-5 to TRBJ1-1; the D gene is possibly TRBD1 (6 bases). Germline V lookup: CDR1 MNHEY, CDR2 SVGAGI. CDR3 length equals 13 residues. The ends were cut back, 5 bases at V and 10 bases at J, with 17 bases in the middle.

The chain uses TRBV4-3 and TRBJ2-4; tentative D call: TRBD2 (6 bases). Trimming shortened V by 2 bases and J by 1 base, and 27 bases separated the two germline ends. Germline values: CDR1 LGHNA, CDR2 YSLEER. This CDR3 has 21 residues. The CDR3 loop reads CASSQIGGSGVMSSAKNIQYF. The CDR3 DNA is TGCGCCAGCAGCCAAATTGGGGGGAGCGGAGTTATGTCTTCGGCCAAAAACATTCAGTACTTC.